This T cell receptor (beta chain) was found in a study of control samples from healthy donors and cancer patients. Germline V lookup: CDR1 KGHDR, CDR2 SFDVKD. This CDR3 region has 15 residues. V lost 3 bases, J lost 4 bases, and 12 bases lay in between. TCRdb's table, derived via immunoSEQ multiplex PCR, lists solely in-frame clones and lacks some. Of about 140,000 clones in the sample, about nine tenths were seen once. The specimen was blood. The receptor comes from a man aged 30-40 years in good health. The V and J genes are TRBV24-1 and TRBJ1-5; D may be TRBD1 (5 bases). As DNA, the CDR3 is TGTGCCACCAGTGATGGGGACGCTTCTAATCAGCCCCAGCATTTT. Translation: CATSDGDASNQPQHF.